This T cell receptor beta chain was profiled in a study of human T cells and chemical hapten exposure (dated by TCRdb to the early 2020s). For the wider study: For sensitization, 2% DPC in acetone was applied to an approximately 2 cm by approximately 2 cm area of upper inner arm skin. Libraries were pooled for sequencing, and per-sample TCR yields varied mainly because of small differences in library volumes within the pool. Patient blood was sampled pre-sensitization (week 0) and at 2, 6 and about 24 weeks after DPC sensitization. For TCR sequencing, blood came from 25 to 35 alopecia patients at anywhere from one to four time points (pre-sensitization, 2, 6 and 24 weeks). Alopecia areata with under or over 50% scalp involvement, alopecia totalis and alopecia universalis were represented in the patient cohort, which was mostly female. Patch tests used Finn chambers with 0.01% DPC on the upper back, scored after 6 days by International Contact Dermatitis Research Group standards. Patients additionally received weekly therapeutic DPC doses to the scalp throughout the roughly 25-week study period. Peripheral blood TCR repertoire changes were tracked in vivo in alopecia patients during primary and secondary sensitization to the hapten diphenylcyclopropenone (DPC).

Receptors were amplified or captured by RACE. The data were produced on a NextSeq 500. Library preparation attached unique molecular identifiers to individual cDNA molecules for quantitative, reproducible TCR counting. From each blood RNA sample, both TCR alpha and TCR beta chains were sequenced. The published analysis was carried out like this. A median of approximately 96,000 TCRs per sample was observed, with a range of about 20,000 to 750,000. The Decombinator software suite was used to annotate the V, J and CDR3 of the TCR reads. Every sample was subsampled to the same number of TCRs (28,000) for the PS versus PT1 abundance plots. TCRs were defined as expanded if absent before sensitization and observed at least eight times at the 2-week time point. Starting from the raw public reads, TCRdb applied fastp trimming at Q25, assembled clones with MiXCR and retained in-frame beta chains. Records with the same CDR3 protein are collapsed into one entry carrying the most frequent genes and DNA. None of the V and J calls come from the authors' own analysis; TCRdb made them. In all, the sample holds about 120,000 distinct CDR3 sequences, and about an eighth of those were seen once. The biggest ten clones account for 0.92% of the sample.

Overall results and qualifications from the work: The number of TCRs above 1 in 1000 frequency did not change with DPC sensitization; there was no evidence of global repertoire structure alterations. Alopecia, a presumed autoimmune disease, was present in all patients, so the immune response of the patients might differ from that of healthy individuals. Significantly more large CDR3 similarity clusters were formed by expanded TCRs than by pre-sensitization or healthy control sets, consistent with antigen-driven responses. The number of PT1 expanded TCRs positively correlated with patch test score, significant at thresholds 8, 16 and 32 but not 4. Repeated subsampling changed both the strength of the expansion versus patch-test correlation and the threshold at which the correlation became significant.

What this sample's time point label stands for: patch test 1, 2 weeks after DPC sensitization. Explained via the paper, the treatment or condition label denotes: therapeutic diphenylcyclopropenone sensitization with weekly scalp DPC. At every patch-test visit, the blood draw took place before the patch test was put on. Eligible patients were aged 18 to 70, diagnosed with alopecia, deemed suitable for DPC therapy, and excluded if pregnant. Total RNA was isolated from unfractionated whole blood collected in Tempus Blood RNA tubes. About this clonotype: Its antigen has not been determined. There are no base qualities to consult, and no much larger clone falls within one base.

Its CDR3 holds 15 amino acids, cysteine through phenylalanine. The read is trimmed to its CDR3 DNA, 45 bases read in frame from base 1. CDR1 and CDR2, per the germline V gene, are SGHVS and FNYEAQ. Trimming leaves V shorter by 5 bases and J shorter by 5 bases, with the junction holding 9 bases beyond the gene matches. The source material was whole blood, sampled in connection with sensitization to the hapten diphenylcyclopropenone (DPC). This chain joins TRBV7-6 to TRBJ2-3, and 8 junction bases match TRBD2. The sequence was collected from a man aged 18 to 29 with alopecia areata. Some clones in this sample may be carry-over from other donors' samples. The CDR3 sequence is CASSRTYGGEDTQYF. The DNA reads TGTGCCAGCAGCCGGACGTACGGGGGGGAAGATACGCAGTATTTT.